This TCR beta chain was identified in a study of blood T cell repertoires in COVID-19. Study overall: Samples came from the United States, Italy and Spain, spanning acute and convalescent COVID-19. Sample material is recorded as cDNA or gDNA derived from T cells, B-cell-depleted T cells, or PBMCs.

Trimming removed 3 bases from V and 3 bases from J, with 6 bases in between. The CDR3 runs 13 residues. Germline V lookup: CDR1 SGHRS, CDR2 YFSETQ. Original methodology: Estimation of nucleated cell counts was performed using reference gene primer amplification. Only in-frame clones appear in the TCRdb table, and some are missing; sequencing was by immunoSEQ multiplex PCR. The D gene and trimming were derived from the DNA, and the V and J assignments and clone size from that table. The sample yields 110,000 to 150,000 clones, 79% seen once. This clone turned up a few times. The J gene is TRBJ2-2, the V gene TRBV5-1; D not resolved. The material sequenced was peripheral blood. The TCR sequence derives from a man between 60 and 75 years old with acute or convalescent COVID-19. Here the CDR3 reads CASSSQDTGELFF. DNA of the CDR3: TGCGCCAGCAGCTCACAAGACACCGGGGAGCTGTTTTTT.